The present T cell receptor beta chain was sequenced within a study of shared clonotypes between healthy human individuals. Study in general: In total, the donors were a couple of women and three men aged 18 to 49.

Deep-level settings were used for running the assay. The authors' processing: Owing to the provision of junction-only sequences devoid of quality scores by immunoSEQ, filtering differed. TCRdb's table, derived via immunoSEQ multiplex PCR, lists solely in-frame clones and lacks some. That table furnishes V, J and clone size, whereas the DNA furnished D and trimming. This table has roughly 1,500,000 clones, approximately 98.5% appearing once. From germline, CDR1 is SGHVS and CDR2 FQNEAQ. Trimming left V 4 bases short and J 1 base short, with 6 bases between. The CDR3 totals 13 residues. The sequence was collected from a young man in good health. The chain joins TRBV7-8 to TRBJ2-3; D unclear. Sequenced material: naive CD4+ T cells sorted from blood. Specified subset: CD45RA+ positively selected. CDR3 DNA sequence: TGTGCCAGCAGCTCATATCGCACAGATACGCAGTATTTT. This gives the protein CASSSYRTDTQYF.